What follows is one TCR beta chain and its context. This CDR3 is built from 20 residues. V was trimmed by 4 bases and J by 5 bases, leaving 33 bases between them. Germline V CDR1 and CDR2: SGHNT, YYREEE (reference sequence). In the original analysis: Estimates of nucleated cell counts were drawn from the amplification of reference gene primers. Generated by immunoSEQ multiplex PCR, the TCRdb table keeps only in-frame clones and is missing some. V, J and clone size reflect that table, while D and trimming were determined from the DNA. This table holds about 98,000 clones, roughly 82% found once. This record belongs to a study of blood T cell repertoires in COVID-19. Looking at the study overall: There were acute and convalescent COVID-19 samples, and they came from the United States, Italy and Spain. From T cells, B-cell-depleted T cells, or PBMCs came the material, which was cDNA or gDNA.

This sequence joins TRBV5-4 and TRBJ1-2; tentatively, D is TRBD1 (5 bases). The receptor was derived from an elderly man with acute or convalescent COVID-19. The specimen sequenced was peripheral blood. CDR3 amino acids: CASSPGMKDTTPKNLYGYTF. CDR3 DNA: TGTGCCAGCAGCCCTGGAATGAAGGACACCACACCTAAAAATTTATATGGCTACACCTTC. Combining the CDR3 with reference TRBV5-4 and TRBJ1-2 gives the whole variable domain ETGVTQSPTHLIKTRGQQVTLRCSSQSGHNTVSWYQQALGQGPQFIFQYYREEENGRGNFPPRFSGLQFPNYSSELNVNALELDDSALYLCASSPGMKDTTPKNLYGYTFGSGTRLTVV.